This T cell receptor beta chain was observed in a study of chemoradiotherapy in HPV16-positive cancers. As for the study in general: Candidate HPV-specific clones and shared TCR motifs came from a couple of HPV16-positive patients.

Study conclusions and caveats: Functional assays defining HPV-specific T cells used only a couple of HPV16-positive patients. During treatment, candidate HPV-specific clones and E7-related motifs expanded in tumor.

The assay was immunoSEQ multiplex PCR, and TCRdb's table has in-frame clones only and misses some. The sample lists thousands of clones, approximately 90% occurring once. In this sample, this clone turned up once. Its antigen is currently unknown. Germline values: CDR1 GTSNPN, CDR2 SVGIG (reference sequence). The CDR3 extends over 13 amino acids. V was shortened by 4 bases and J by 4 bases, with 11 bases between the two germline ends. Repertoires were sampled repeatedly during chemoradiotherapy. The chain couples TRBV30 to TRBJ1-5; D is uncertain. Material: tumor tissue, obtained from a patient who underwent chemoradiotherapy. This sequence originates from a human donor with HPV-associated anogenital cancer. The CDR3 here is CAWTSQANQPQHF. For the CDR3, the DNA is TGTGCCTGGACATCCCAGGCGAATCAGCCCCAGCATTTT.